This T cell receptor beta chain originates from a study of blood T cells in healthy people across ages. This clonotype occurred a few times. V lost 4 bases, J lost 1 base, and 12 bases lay in between. The CDR3 is made up of 14 amino acids. Per germline, CDR1 SGHDT and CDR2 YYEEEE. A second roughly 6 to 12 cycle PCR used barcoded and J-beta primers. TCRdb re-called the 5' RACE reads with MiXCR, one entry per CDR3 protein. The sample holds more than 700,000 distinct CDR3 sequences, roughly 50% seen once. This chain joins TRBV5-6 and TRBJ2-7; D is ambiguous. This receptor was taken from a man older than 75 in good health. Specimen: blood. As DNA, the CDR3 is TGTGCCAGCAGCCCGCTGGGAAGGTCCTACGAGCAGTACTTC. This encodes CASSPLGRSYEQYF. Looking up the rest from reference TRBV5-6 and TRBJ2-7 gives the full variable domain: DAGVTQSPTHLIKTRGQQVTLRCSPKSGHDTVSWYQQALGQGPQFIFQYYEEEERQRGNFPDRFSGHQFPNYSSELNVNALLLGDSALYLCASSPLGRSYEQYFGPGTRLTVT.